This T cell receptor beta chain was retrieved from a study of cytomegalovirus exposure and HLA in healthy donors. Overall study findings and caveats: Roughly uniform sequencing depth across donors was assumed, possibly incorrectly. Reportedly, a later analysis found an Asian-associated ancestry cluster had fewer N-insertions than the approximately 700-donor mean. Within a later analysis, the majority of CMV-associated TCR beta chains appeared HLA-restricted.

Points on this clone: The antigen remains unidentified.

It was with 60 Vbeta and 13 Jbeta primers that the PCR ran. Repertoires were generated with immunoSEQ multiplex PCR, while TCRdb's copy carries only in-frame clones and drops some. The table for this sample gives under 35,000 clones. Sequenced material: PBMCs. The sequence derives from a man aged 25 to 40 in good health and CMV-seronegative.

CDR3 amino acids: CASTRGRQLTDTQYF. The CDR3 DNA sequence: TGTGCCAGCACCCGGGGGAGACAACTCACAGATACGCAGTATTTT. V usage is TRBV2 and J usage is TRBJ2-3, with D maybe TRBD2 (6 bases). The V end was cut by 7 bases, the J end by 2 bases, with 16 bases between. This CDR3 region has 15 residues. CDR1 SNHLY and CDR2 FYNNEI come from the germline V gene.